These 3 T cell receptor beta chains were sequenced from one sample in a study of T cell responses to AZD1222 COVID-19 vaccine. Profiling relied on immunoSEQ multiplex PCR, and the TCRdb table lists in-frame clones only, not all of them. The repertoire has about 150,000 clones, roughly 90% of them found once; the top ten carry approximately 3.3%. The source material was peripheral blood, sampled 28 days after the second AZD1222 dose. These receptor sequences come from an adult who received the AZD1222 COVID-19 vaccine.

This clone has only a few counts. The chain has TRBV15 and TRBJ1-4; D is uncertain. Germline V gives CDR1 LNHNV, CDR2 YYDKDF (reference sequence). The CDR3 totals 13 residues. Trimming removed 5 bases at V and 4 bases at J, with 8 bases between. The CDR3 is CATSGAINEKLFF. Written as DNA, the CDR3 is TGTGCCACCAGCGGAGCGATTAATGAAAAACTGTTTTTT.

The chain is built from TRBV5-1 and TRBJ2-5, with D uncertain. The CDR3 is made up of 14 amino acids. Germline loops: CDR1 SGHRS, CDR2 YFSETQ. Trimming took off 2 bases at V and 1 base at J, with 9 bases between the two ends. CDR3 DNA sequence: TGCGCCAGCAGCTTTGGCGTCAGCCAAGAGACCCAGTACTTC. Residues: CASSFGVSQETQYF.

The V gene is TRBV7-7, the J gene TRBJ2-1; 9 positions match TRBD1. Germline V gene sequence: CDR1 SSHAT, CDR2 FNYEAQ (reference sequence). The V and J ends lost 5 bases and 6 bases, in that order; junction bases with no gene match: 8. CDR3 length: 15 amino acids. CDR3 nucleotides: TGTGCCAGCAGCATTTCCGGGACAGGGCTCAATGAGCAGTTCTTC. This gives the protein CASSISGTGLNEQFF.